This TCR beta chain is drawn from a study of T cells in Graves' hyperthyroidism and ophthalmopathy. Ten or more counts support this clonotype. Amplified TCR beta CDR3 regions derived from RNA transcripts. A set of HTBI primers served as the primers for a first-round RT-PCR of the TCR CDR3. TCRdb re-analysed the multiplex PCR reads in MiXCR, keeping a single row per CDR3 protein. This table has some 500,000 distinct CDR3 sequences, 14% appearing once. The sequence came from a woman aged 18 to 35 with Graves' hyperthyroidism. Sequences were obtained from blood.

The CDR3 region has the DNA TGTGCCAGCAGTCCCCGGGACAGGGAAACCTACGAGCAGTACTTC. Translation gives CASSPRDRETYEQYF. The chain has TRBV6-1 and TRBJ2-7; TRBD1 matches at 9 bases. With V trimmed by 5 bases and J by 2 bases, 7 bases remained unmatched. The CDR3 is 15 residues long. From germline, CDR1 is MNHNS and CDR2 SASEGT.